Presented here are 3 T cell receptor beta chains from one specimen sequenced in a study of blood T cell repertoires in COVID-19. Sequencing was performed with immunoSEQ multiplex PCR; in TCRdb, only in-frame clones are kept and a portion is missing. The sample contains just over 300,000 clones, 90% of which appear only once. The source material was PBMCs or T cells enriched from blood (not recorded which). The receptors here all came from a woman aged 18-30 years with acute COVID-19.

This clone was recorded once. The chain is built from TRBV27 and TRBJ1-1, with 8 bases matching TRBD1. CDR3 length: 18 residues. The junction had 13 bases not matched to a gene; V was cut back by 3 bases and J by 1 base. Germline V lookup: CDR1 MNHEY, CDR2 SMNVEV (reference sequence). CDR3 sequence: CASSFGQGASRANTEAFF. CDR3 in DNA: TGTGCCAGCAGTTTTGGGCAGGGGGCCTCCCGGGCGAACACTGAAGCTTTCTTT.

The chain joins TRBV28 to TRBJ1-2; no definite D call. This CDR3 region has 11 residues. V dropped 4 bases and J dropped 6 bases, with 6 bases sitting between them. Per the germline V gene, CDR1 is MDHEN and CDR2 is SYDVKM. The CDR3 nucleotides read TGTGCCAGCAGTTCCCCAGATGGCTACACCTTC. Protein product: CASSSPDGYTF.

The J gene is TRBJ1-1, the V gene TRBV3-1 (or the pseudogene TRBV3-2), with D maybe TRBD1 (5 bases). V lost 0 bases, J lost 5 bases, and 13 bases lay in between. The CDR3 has 15 amino acids. Germline V gene data show CDR1 as LGHDT and CDR2 as YNNKEL (reference sequence). The CDR3 region has the DNA TGTGCCAGCAGCCAAGAGGCGGGGTCAGGGACTGAAGCTTTCTTT. It specifies CASSQEAGSGTEAFF.